This is a list of T cell receptor beta chains from one sample in a study of T cell repertoires in aging, cancer and after chemotherapy. TCRdb ran MiXCR on the multiplex PCR reads and lists one entry per CDR3 protein. The profile shows approximately 1,000 distinct CDR3 sequences, approximately 60% of them singletons. Sequencing was carried out using blood. The receptors were sampled from a human donor with a blood cancer. CDR3s include the opening cysteine and the closing phenylalanine or tryptophan. Fields, in order: D gene, V gene, J gene, clone size, CDR3 protein, CDR3 DNA. The D gene is left open where the match is weak. Some rows mark clone size as missing; the rest say once, few, many or name a class of expanded clone.

d_call: TRBD1
v_call: TRBV29-1
j_call: TRBJ1-2
clone_size: NA
cdr3_aa: CSVDARQGAKGYTF
cdr3_nt: TGCAGCGTCGATGCCCGACAGGGGGCAAAGGGCTACACCTTC

d_call: NA
v_call: TRBV10-2
j_call: TRBJ1-6
clone_size: NA
cdr3_aa: CATSTSSYNSPLHF
cdr3_nt: TGCGCCACCAGCACGAGCTCCTATAATTCACCCCTCCACTTT

d_call: NA
v_call: TRBV20-1
j_call: TRBJ2-5
clone_size: NA
cdr3_aa: CSARDFSPLGETQYF
cdr3_nt: TGCAGTGCTAGAGACTTCTCTCCCTTGGGGGAGACCCAGTACTTC

d_call: NA
v_call: TRBV11-1
j_call: TRBJ2-6
clone_size: NA
cdr3_aa: CASSSQLKGSGANVLTF
cdr3_nt: TGTGCCAGCAGCTCCCAACTAAAGGGCTCCGGGGCCAACGTCCTGACTTTC

d_call: NA
v_call: TRBV5-4
j_call: TRBJ2-2
clone_size: NA
cdr3_aa: CASSWNTGELFF
cdr3_nt: TGTGCCAGCAGCTGGAACACCGGGGAGCTGTTTTTT

d_call: NA
v_call: TRBV7-9
j_call: TRBJ2-7
clone_size: NA
cdr3_aa: CASSFPEGSYEQYF
cdr3_nt: TGTGCCAGCAGCTTCCCCGAGGGCTCCTACGAGCAGTACTTC

d_call: TRBD2
v_call: TRBV7-2
j_call: TRBJ2-3
clone_size: NA
cdr3_aa: CASSFGGGAVDTQYF
cdr3_nt: TGTGCCAGCAGCTTTGGCGGGGGGGCTGTCGATACGCAGTATTTT

d_call: NA
v_call: TRBV5-1
j_call: TRBJ2-5
clone_size: NA
cdr3_aa: CASTRGGYQETQYF
cdr3_nt: TGCGCCAGCACCAGGGGGGGGTACCAAGAGACCCAGTACTTC

d_call: TRBD1
v_call: TRBV6-6
j_call: TRBJ1-1
clone_size: NA
cdr3_aa: CASNPGQQNTEAFF
cdr3_nt: TGTGCCAGCAATCCGGGACAGCAGAACACTGAAGCTTTCTTT

d_call: NA
v_call: TRBV6-2/TRBV6-3
j_call: TRBJ2-7
clone_size: medium-sized
cdr3_aa: CASSYTGPYEQYF
cdr3_nt: TGTGCCAGCAGTTATACAGGCCCCTACGAGCAGTACTTC

d_call: TRBD1
v_call: TRBV6-5
j_call: TRBJ1-6
clone_size: NA
cdr3_aa: CASFDRGNSPLHF
cdr3_nt: TGTGCCAGCTTCGACAGGGGCAATTCACCCCTCCACTTT

d_call: TRBD1
v_call: TRBV11-1
j_call: TRBJ2-7
clone_size: NA
cdr3_aa: CASSLHGTGRDEQYF
cdr3_nt: TGCGCCAGCAGCCTGCACGGGACAGGGCGGGACGAGCAGTACTTC

d_call: NA
v_call: TRBV5-4
j_call: TRBJ1-2
clone_size: NA
cdr3_aa: CASSSRVDGYTF
cdr3_nt: TGTGCCAGCAGCTCCCGGGTGGATGGCTACACCTTC

d_call: TRBD1
v_call: TRBV5-1
j_call: TRBJ2-2
clone_size: once
cdr3_aa: CASSYVDRGTGELFF
cdr3_nt: TGCGCCAGCAGCTACGTGGACAGGGGCACCGGGGAGCTGTTTTTT

d_call: NA
v_call: TRBV12-3/TRBV12-4
j_call: TRBJ2-3
clone_size: NA
cdr3_aa: CASSLAGQFTDTQYF
cdr3_nt: TGTGCCAGCAGCTTGGCCGGGCAGTTCACAGATACGCAGTATTTT

d_call: NA
v_call: TRBV30
j_call: TRBJ2-2
clone_size: NA
cdr3_aa: CAFKRGRLGTGELFF
cdr3_nt: TGTGCCTTTAAGCGCGGACGCCTGGGCACCGGGGAGCTGTTTTTT

d_call: TRBD1
v_call: TRBV19
j_call: TRBJ2-3
clone_size: NA
cdr3_aa: CASSIGSRGSTDTQYF
cdr3_nt: TGTGCCAGTAGTATAGGTTCCAGGGGGAGCACAGATACGCAGTATTTT

d_call: TRBD2
v_call: TRBV7-9
j_call: TRBJ2-1
clone_size: NA
cdr3_aa: CASSLPGGAGEQFF
cdr3_nt: TGTGCCAGCAGCTTACCGGGGGGGGCGGGTGAGCAGTTCTTC

d_call: TRBD1
v_call: TRBV5-4
j_call: TRBJ2-4
clone_size: few
cdr3_aa: CASTRDRENIQYF
cdr3_nt: TGTGCCAGCACCCGGGACAGGGAAAACATTCAGTACTTC

d_call: NA
v_call: TRBV19
j_call: TRBJ1-1
clone_size: NA
cdr3_aa: CASSFPGGTNTEAFF
cdr3_nt: TGTGCCAGTAGTTTCCCGGGGGGAACGAACACTGAAGCTTTCTTT

d_call: NA
v_call: TRBV6-5
j_call: TRBJ1-1
clone_size: NA
cdr3_aa: CASSLQGTAEAFF
cdr3_nt: TGTGCCAGCAGCCTACAGGGAACCGCTGAAGCTTTCTTT

d_call: NA
v_call: TRBV11-1
j_call: TRBJ2-7
clone_size: NA
cdr3_aa: CASSGGEAMYEQYF
cdr3_nt: TGTGCCAGCAGCGGCGGGGAGGCGATGTACGAGCAGTACTTC

d_call: NA
v_call: TRBV15
j_call: TRBJ2-1
clone_size: few
cdr3_aa: CATSGEMLSSYNEQFF
cdr3_nt: TGTGCCACCAGCGGGGAGATGCTCAGCTCCTACAATGAGCAGTTCTTC

d_call: NA
v_call: TRBV30
j_call: TRBJ2-7
clone_size: NA
cdr3_aa: CAWNMGEAYEQYF
cdr3_nt: TGTGCCTGGAATATGGGAGAGGCCTACGAGCAGTACTTC

d_call: TRBD2
v_call: TRBV7-3
j_call: TRBJ2-3
clone_size: NA
cdr3_aa: CASSSQLAVGTDTQYF
cdr3_nt: TGTGCCAGCAGCTCCCAACTAGCGGTCGGCACAGATACGCAGTATTTT